The TCR beta chain under discussion was sequenced for a study of naive and memory T cell subsets. Points from the study as a whole: Naive and memory subsets had different power law exponents for TCR abundance. Gini index rose across naive, CM, EM and EMRA in CD4 and CD8. Possibly reflecting memory cells re-expressing CD45RA, a few larger clonotypes occurred in naive repertoires, especially CD8.

Comment on this clonotype: Its antigen is unknown.

Two oligonucleotides, mixed equimolar, formed the beta constant-region primer covering TRBC1 and TRBC2. Nested alpha and beta constant-region primers with the SP2 primer drove four PCR rounds on ligated cDNA. Ligation attached a single-stranded oligonucleotide with a 12-nucleotide UMI and the SP2 primer to the cDNA 3' end. TCRdb processed the UMI-ligation and nested PCR reads anew with MiXCR; each CDR3 protein has one entry. The sample has 120,000 to 150,000 distinct CDR3 sequences, approximately 24% seen once. This CDR3 is built from 15 residues. Per the germline V gene, CDR1 is MNHEY and CDR2 is SVGEGT. Trimming removed 9 bases from V and 0 bases from J, with 15 bases in between.

The receptor's source is a human donor in good health. Sequencing was done on a sample of naive CD4+ T cells from blood. The chain uses TRBV6-2 or TRBV6-3 and TRBJ2-1, with a tentative D call TRBD2 (5 bases). The CDR3 DNA sequence: TGTGCCAGTGCGTTTAGCGTAGTCTCCTACAATGAGCAGTTCTTC. Encoded protein: CASAFSVVSYNEQFF.